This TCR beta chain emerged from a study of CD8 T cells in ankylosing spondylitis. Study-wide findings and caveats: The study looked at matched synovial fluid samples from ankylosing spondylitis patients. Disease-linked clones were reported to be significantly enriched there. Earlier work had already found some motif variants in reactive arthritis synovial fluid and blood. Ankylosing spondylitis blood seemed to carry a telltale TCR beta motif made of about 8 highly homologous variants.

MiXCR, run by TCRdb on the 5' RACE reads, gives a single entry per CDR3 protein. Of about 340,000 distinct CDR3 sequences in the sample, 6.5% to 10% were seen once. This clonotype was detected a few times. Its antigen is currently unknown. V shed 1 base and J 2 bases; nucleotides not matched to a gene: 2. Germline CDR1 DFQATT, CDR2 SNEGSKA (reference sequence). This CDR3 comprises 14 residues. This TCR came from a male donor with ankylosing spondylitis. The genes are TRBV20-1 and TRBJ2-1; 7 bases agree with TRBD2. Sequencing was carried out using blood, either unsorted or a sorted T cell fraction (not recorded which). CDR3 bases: TGCAGTGCTAGAGGTAGCGGGCCCTACAATGAGCAGTTCTTC. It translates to CSARGSGPYNEQFF.